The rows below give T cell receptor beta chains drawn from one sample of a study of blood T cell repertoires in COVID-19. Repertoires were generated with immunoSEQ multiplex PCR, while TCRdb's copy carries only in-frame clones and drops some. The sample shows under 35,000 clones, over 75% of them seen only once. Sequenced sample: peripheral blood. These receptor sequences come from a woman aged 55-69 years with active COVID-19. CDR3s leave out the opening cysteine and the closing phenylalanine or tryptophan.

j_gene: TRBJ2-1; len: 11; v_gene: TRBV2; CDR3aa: ASSAQSYNEQF
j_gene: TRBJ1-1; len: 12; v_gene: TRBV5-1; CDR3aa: ASSFVTGNTEAF
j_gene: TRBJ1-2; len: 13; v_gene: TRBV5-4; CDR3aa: ASSLVGEEASGYT
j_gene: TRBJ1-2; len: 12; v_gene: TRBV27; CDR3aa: ASSVGAGMKGYT
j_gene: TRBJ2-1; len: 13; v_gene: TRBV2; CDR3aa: ASSGFGSSYNEQF
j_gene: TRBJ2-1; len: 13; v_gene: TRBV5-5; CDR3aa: ASSFPSGGAGEQF
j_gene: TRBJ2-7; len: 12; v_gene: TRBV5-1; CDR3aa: ASSLNRGDYEQY
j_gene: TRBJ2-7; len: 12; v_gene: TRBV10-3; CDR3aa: AISVAGGSYEQY
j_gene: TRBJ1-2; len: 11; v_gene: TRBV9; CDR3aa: ASSADGGDGYT
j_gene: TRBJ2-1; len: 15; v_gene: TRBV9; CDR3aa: ASSAISGLAGDQEQF
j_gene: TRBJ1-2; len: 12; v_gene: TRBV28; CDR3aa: ASGGGAMTYGYT
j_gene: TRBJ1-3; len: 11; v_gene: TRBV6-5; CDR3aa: ATNRDRGNTIY
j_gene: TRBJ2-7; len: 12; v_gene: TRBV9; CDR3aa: ASSVSPVPYEQY
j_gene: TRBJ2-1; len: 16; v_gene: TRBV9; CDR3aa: ASSVGTSGSKSYNEQF
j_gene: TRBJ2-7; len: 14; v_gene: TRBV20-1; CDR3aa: SASSPGRGFTYEQY
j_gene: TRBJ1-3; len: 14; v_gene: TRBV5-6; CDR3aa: ASSYKPTATENTIY
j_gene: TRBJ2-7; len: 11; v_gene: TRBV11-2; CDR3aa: ASSLGHLYEQY
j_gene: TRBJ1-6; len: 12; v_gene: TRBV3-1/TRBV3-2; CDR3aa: ASSWDRVNSPLH
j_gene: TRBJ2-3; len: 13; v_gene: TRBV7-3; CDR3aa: ASSPGGGALDTQY
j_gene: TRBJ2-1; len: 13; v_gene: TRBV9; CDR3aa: ASSVGGNNYNEQF
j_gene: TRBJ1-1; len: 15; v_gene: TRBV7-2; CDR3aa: ASSLGPSQGGNTEAF
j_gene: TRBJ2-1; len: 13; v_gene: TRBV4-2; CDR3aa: ASSQGAGKDNEQF
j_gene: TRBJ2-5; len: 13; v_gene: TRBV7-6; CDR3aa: ASSLAGSRGETQY
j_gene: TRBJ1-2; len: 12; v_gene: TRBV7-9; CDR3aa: ASSLGQGASGYT
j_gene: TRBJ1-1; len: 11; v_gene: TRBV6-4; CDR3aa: ASSEKRGTEAF
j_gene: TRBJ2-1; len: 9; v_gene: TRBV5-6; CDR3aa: ASSTGSRQF
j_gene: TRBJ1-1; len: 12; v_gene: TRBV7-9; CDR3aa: ASSLAHSGTEAF
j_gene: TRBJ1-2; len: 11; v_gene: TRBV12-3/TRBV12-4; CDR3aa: ASSGQENYGYT
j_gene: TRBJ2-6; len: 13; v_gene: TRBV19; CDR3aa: ASKFQGKASNVLT
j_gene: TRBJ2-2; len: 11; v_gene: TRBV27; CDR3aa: ASSWGEGGELF
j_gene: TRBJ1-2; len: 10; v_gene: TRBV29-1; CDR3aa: SVFDRAYGYT
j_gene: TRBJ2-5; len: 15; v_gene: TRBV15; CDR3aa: ATSRDVVGEAWETQY
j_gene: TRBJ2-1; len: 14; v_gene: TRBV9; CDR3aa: ASSPWGTSLYNEQF
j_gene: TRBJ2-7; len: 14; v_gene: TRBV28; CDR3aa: ASSGTSGSFYYEQY
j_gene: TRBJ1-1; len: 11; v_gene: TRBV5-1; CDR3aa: ASSGDSPTEAF
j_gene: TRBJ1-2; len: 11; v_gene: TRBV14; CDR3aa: ASRPTGFYGYT
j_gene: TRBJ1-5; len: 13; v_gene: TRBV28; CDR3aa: ASSPTGGSNQPQH
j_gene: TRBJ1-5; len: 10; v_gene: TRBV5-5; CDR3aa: ASSLVGGPQH
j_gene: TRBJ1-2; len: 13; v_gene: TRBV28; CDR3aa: ASTRGAGGGYGYT
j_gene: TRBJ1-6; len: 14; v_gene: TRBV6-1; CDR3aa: ASSVTAEPYNSPLH
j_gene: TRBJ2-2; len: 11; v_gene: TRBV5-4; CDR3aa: AGRAGNTGELF
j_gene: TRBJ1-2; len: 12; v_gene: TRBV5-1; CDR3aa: ASSEDIAAWGYT
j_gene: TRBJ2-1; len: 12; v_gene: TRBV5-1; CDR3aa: ASSLDTTSLEQF
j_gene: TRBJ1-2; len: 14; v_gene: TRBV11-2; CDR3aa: ASSSSGPSGGYGYT
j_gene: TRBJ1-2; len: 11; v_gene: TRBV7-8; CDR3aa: ASSLDREYGYT
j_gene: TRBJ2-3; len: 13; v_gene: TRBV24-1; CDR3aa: ATSDRSGGVDTQY